This T cell receptor (beta chain) was identified in a study of blood T cells in healthy people across ages. For the second PCR, which ran for about 7 to 11 cycles, a sample-barcoded 5' primer and a J-beta primer mix were used. TCRdb passed the 5' RACE reads through MiXCR, listing each CDR3 protein once. The sample records approximately 700,000 distinct CDR3 sequences, about 30% being singletons. Trimming removed 3 bases from V and 7 bases from J; junction bases left unmatched: 2. The germline gives CDR1 SGHDT, CDR2 YYEEEE. The length of the CDR3 is 13 residues. This clonotype was observed at least ten times.

The sequencing input was blood. This TCR came from a woman of 80 years or more in good health. V gene TRBV5-6 combines with J gene TRBJ1-5; 9 nucleotides align to TRBD1. The CDR3 nucleotides are TGTGCCAGCAGCTACAGGGGGCGGCAGCCCCAGCATTTT. It codes for CASSYRGRQPQHF.